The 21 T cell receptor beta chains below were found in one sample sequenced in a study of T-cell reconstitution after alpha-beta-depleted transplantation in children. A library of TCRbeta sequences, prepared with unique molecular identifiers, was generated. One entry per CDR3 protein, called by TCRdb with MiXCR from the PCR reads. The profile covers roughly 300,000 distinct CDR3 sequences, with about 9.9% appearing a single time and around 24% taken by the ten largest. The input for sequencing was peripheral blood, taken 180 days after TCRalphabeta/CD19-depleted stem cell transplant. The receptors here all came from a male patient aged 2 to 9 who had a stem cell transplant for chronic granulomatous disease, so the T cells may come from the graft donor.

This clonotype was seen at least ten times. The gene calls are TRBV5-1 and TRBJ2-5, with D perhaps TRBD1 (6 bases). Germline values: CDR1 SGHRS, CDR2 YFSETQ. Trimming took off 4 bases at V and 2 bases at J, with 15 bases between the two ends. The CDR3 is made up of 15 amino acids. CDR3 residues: CASSETPGQQETQYF. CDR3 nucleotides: TGCGCCAGCAGCGAAACCCCCGGACAGCAAGAGACCCAGTACTTC.

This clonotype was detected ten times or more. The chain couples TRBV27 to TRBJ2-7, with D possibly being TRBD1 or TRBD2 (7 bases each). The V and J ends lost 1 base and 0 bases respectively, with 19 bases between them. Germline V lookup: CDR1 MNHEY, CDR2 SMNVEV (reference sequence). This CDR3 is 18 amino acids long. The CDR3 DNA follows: TGTGCCAGCAGTTTATACCAGGGGGGGTTCAGTCCCTCCTACGAGCAGTACTTC. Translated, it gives CASSLYQGGFSPSYEQYF.

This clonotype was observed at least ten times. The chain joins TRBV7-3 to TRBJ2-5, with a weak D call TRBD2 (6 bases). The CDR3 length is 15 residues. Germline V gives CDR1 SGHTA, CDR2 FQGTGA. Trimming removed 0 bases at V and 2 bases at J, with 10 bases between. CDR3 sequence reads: CASSLTGGSQETQYF. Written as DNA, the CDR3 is TGTGCCAGCAGCTTAACGGGGGGAAGTCAAGAGACCCAGTACTTC.

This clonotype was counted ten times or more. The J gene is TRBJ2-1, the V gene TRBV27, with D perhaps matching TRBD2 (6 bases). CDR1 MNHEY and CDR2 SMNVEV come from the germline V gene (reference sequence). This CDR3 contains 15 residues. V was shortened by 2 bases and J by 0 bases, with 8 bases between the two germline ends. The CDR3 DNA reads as TGTGCCAGCAGTTTAAAGGGACTCTCCTACAATGAGCAGTTCTTC. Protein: CASSLKGLSYNEQFF.

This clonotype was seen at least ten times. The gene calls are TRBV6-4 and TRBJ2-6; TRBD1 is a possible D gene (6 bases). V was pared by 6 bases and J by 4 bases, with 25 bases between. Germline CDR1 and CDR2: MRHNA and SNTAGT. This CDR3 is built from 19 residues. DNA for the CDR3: TGTGCCAGCAGGCCCCTTCCGCCCGGGACACTAGGAGGGGCCAACGTCCTGACTTTC. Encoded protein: CASRPLPPGTLGGANVLTF.

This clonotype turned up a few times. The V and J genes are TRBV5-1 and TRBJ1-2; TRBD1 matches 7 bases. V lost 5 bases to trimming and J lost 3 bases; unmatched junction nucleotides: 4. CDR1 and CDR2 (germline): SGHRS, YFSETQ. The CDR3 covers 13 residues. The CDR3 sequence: CASSSGQDYGYTF. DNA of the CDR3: TGCGCCAGCAGTTCTGGACAGGACTATGGCTACACCTTC.

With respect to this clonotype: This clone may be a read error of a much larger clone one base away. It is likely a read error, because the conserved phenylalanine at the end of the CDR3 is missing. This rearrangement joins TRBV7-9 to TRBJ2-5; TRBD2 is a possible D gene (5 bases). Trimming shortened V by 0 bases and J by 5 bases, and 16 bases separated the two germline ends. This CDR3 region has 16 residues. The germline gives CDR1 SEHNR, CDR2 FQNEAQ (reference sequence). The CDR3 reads CASSLAPSGQRETQYS. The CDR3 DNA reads TGTGCCAGCAGCTTAGCCCCGAGTGGCCAGCGGGAGACCCAGTACTCC.

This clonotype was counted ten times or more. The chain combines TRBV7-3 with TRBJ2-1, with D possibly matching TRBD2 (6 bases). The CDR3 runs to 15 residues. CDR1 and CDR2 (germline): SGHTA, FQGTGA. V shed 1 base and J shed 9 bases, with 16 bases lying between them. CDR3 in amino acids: CASSLKRGTPGEQFF. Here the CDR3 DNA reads TGTGCCAGCAGCTTAAAACGGGGGACGCCAGGTGAGCAGTTCTTC.

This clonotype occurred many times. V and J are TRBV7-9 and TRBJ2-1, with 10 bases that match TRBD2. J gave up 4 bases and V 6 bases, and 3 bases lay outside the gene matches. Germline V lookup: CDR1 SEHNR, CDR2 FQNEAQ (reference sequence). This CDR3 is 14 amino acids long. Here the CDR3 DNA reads TGTGCCAGCAGACAGACTAGCGGGTACAATGAGCAGTTCTTC. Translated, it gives CASRQTSGYNEQFF. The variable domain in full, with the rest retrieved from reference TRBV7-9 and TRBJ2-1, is DTGVSQNPRHKITKRGQNVTFRCDPISEHNRLYWYRQTLGQGPEFLTYFQNEAQLEKSRLLSDRFSAERPKGSFSTLEIQRTEQGDSAMYLCASRQTSGYNEQFFGPGTRLTVL.

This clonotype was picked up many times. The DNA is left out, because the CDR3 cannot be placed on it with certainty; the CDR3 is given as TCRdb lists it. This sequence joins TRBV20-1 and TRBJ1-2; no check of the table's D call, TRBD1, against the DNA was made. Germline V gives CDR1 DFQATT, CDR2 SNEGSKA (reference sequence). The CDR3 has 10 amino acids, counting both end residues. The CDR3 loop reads CSAFGGGSTF.

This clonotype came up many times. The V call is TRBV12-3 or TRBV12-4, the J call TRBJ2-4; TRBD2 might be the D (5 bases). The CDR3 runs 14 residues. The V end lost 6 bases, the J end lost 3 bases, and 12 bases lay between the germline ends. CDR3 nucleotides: TGTGCCAGCAGCGTCGGAGGCGGCAAAAACATTCAGTACTTC. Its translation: CASSVGGGKNIQYF.

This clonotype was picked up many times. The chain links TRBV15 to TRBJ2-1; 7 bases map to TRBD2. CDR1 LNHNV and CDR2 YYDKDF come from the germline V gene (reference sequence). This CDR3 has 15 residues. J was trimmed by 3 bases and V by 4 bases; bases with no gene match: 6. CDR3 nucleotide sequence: TGTGCCACCAGCAAGGGGAGGGGTAACTACAATGAGCAGTTCTTC. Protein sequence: CATSKGRGNYNEQFF.

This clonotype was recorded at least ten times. Here the CDR3 DNA reads TGTGCCATTGGGACAGGGGTTGGCTACACCTTC. This encodes CAIGTGVGYTF. The chain employs TRBV10-3 and TRBJ1-2; TRBD1 matches 10 bases. The V and J ends lost 9 bases and 7 bases, in that order; junction bases with no gene match: 2. The germline V gene has CDR1 ENHRY and CDR2 SYGVKD. The CDR3 sequence is 11 residues long.

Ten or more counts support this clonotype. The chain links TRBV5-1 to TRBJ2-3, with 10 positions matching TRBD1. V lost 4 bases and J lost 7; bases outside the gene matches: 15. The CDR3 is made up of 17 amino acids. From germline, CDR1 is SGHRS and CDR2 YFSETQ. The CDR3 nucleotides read TGCGCCAGCAGCATAACCGCCGGGACAGGGGAATCATATACGCAGTATTTT. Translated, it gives CASSITAGTGESYTQYF. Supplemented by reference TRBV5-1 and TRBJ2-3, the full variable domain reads KAGVTQTPRYLIKTRGQQVTLSCSPISGHRSVSWYQQTPGQGLQFLFEYFSETQRNKGNFPGRFSGRQFSNSRSEMNVSTLELGDSALYLCASSITAGTGESYTQYFGPGTRLTVL.

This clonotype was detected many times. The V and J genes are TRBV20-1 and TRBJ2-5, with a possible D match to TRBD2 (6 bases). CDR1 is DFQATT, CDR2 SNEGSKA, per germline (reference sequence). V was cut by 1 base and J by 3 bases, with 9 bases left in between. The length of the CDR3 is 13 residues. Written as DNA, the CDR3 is TGCAGTGCTAGAGGACTAGGTGAAGAGACCCAGTACTTC. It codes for CSARGLGEETQYF.

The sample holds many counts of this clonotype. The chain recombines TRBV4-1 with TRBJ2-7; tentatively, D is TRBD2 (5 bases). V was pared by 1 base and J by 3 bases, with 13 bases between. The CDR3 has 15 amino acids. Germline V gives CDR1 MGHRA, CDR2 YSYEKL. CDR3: CASSQGAADYYEQYF. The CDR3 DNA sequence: TGCGCCAGCAGCCAAGGTGCGGCCGACTACTACGAGCAGTACTTC.

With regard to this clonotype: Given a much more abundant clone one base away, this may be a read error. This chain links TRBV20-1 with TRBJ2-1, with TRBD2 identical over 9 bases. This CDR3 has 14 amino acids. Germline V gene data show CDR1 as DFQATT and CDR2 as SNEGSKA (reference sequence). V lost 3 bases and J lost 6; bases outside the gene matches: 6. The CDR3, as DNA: TGCAGTGCTAGCGGGACTAGCCGACCCAATGAGCAGTTCTTC. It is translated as CSASGTSRPNEQFF.

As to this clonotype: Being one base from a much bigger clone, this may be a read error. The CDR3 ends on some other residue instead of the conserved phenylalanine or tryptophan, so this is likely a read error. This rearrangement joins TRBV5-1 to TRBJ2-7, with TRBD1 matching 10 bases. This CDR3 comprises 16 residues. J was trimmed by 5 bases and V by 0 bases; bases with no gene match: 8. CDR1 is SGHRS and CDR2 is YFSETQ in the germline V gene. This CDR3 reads CASSLALGGTGDEQYY. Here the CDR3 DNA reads TGCGCCAGCAGCTTGGCGCTGGGCGGGACAGGGGACGAGCAGTACTAC.

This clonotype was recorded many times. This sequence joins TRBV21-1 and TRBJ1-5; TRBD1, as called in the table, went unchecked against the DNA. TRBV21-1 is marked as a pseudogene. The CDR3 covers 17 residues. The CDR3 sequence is CASSKVMEGARHQPQHF. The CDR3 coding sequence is TGTGCCAGCAGCAAAGTGATGGAGGGGGCGCGCCATCAGCCCCAGCATTTT.

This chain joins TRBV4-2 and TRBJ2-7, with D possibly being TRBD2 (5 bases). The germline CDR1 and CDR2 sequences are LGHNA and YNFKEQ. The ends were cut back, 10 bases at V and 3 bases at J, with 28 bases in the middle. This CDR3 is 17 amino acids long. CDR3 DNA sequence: TGTGCCATGGGCCCCCCCCCCCCGGGATTCCAACTCTACGAGCAGTACTTC. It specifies CAMGPPPPGFQLYEQYF.

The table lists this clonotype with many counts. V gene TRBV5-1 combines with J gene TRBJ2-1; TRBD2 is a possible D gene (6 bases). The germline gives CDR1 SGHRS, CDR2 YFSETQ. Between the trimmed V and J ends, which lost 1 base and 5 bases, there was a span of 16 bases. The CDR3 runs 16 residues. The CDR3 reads CASSLPGGGANNEQFF. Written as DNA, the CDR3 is TGCGCCAGCAGCTTGCCTGGCGGCGGGGCAAACAATGAGCAGTTCTTC.